These T cell receptor beta chains were read from a single sample in a study of PD-L1 blockade in urothelial cancer. TCRdb keeps only in-frame clones here, not all; method: immunoSEQ multiplex PCR. This table has roughly 46,000 clones, roughly 84% appearing once. The sample consisted of PBMCs, taken around atezolizumab (anti-PD-L1) treatment. Receptors were obtained from a man over 45 with urothelial cancer. Each CDR3 is given with its conserved first and last residue. D genes are given only for firm matches. Where a row states a size, it is once, few, many or the class of an expanded clone; other rows omit it.

TRBJ1-3	.	TRBV11-2	.	CASKGTAGSGNTIYF	TGTGCCAGCAAGGGGACTGCCGGCTCTGGAAACACCATATATTTT
TRBJ1-3	.	TRBV6-1	.	CASSEGGRDTIYF	TGTGCCAGCAGTGAAGGCGGGCGGGACACCATATATTTT
TRBJ2-3	.	TRBV7-9	.	CASSLAGGTDTQYF	TGTGCCAGCAGCTTAGCGGGGGGAACAGATACGCAGTATTTT
TRBJ2-1	.	TRBV9	.	CASSVGGQYNEQFF	TGTGCCAGCAGCGTCGGTGGGCAATACAATGAGCAGTTCTTC
TRBJ1-2	.	TRBV10-1	.	CASSEEGGYTF	TGCGCCAGCAGTGAGGAGGGTGGCTACACCTTC
TRBJ2-7	once	TRBV25-1	TRBD2	CASSETSGAHEQYF	TGTGCCAGCAGTGAGACTAGCGGGGCTCACGAGCAGTACTTC
TRBJ2-1	.	TRBV14	TRBD1	CASSQDRRGRTYNEQFF	TGTGCCAGCAGCCAAGATCGTAGGGGGCGCACCTACAATGAGCAGTTCTTC
TRBJ1-6	few	TRBV5-1	.	CASSLEGGYNSPLHF	TGCGCCAGCAGCTTGGAAGGGGGCTATAATTCACCCCTCCACTTT
TRBJ2-7	once	TRBV2	.	CASLGQSSYEQYF	TGTGCCAGCTTAGGACAGAGCTCCTACGAGCAGTACTTC
TRBJ2-5	.	TRBV10-2	.	CASKDVWPQGSLETQYF	TGCGCCAGCAAGGATGTTTGGCCTCAGGGGTCCCTAGAGACCCAGTACTTC
TRBJ2-7	.	TRBV27	TRBD1	CASSLTGQGETYEQYF	TGTGCCAGCAGTTTAACGGGACAGGGGGAAACCTACGAGCAGTACTTC
TRBJ2-3	.	TRBV11-3	TRBD2	CASSDGGAGGQDTQYF	TGTGCCAGCAGCGACGGCGGGGCGGGGGGGCAAGATACGCAGTATTTT
TRBJ1-4	once	TRBV19	TRBD1	CASSTVPGQGRREKLFF	TGTGCCAGTAGTACCGTCCCGGGACAGGGACGGAGGGAAAAACTGTTTTTT
TRBJ2-1	.	TRBV10-2	.	CASSLEGPSLYNEQFF	TGCGCCAGCAGTTTGGAGGGCCCCTCCCTTTACAATGAGCAGTTCTTC
TRBJ2-1	.	TRBV4-3	TRBD2	CASSQEASGRSPYNEQFF	TGCGCCAGCAGCCAAGAGGCTAGCGGGAGAAGCCCCTACAATGAGCAGTTCTTC
TRBJ1-6	.	TRBV5-4	.	CASSRRQGGDNSPLHF	TGTGCCAGCAGCCGTCGGCAGGGTGGAGATAATTCACCCCTCCACTTT
TRBJ1-2	.	TRBV7-9	.	CASSLSGVYGYTF	TGTGCCAGCAGCTTAAGCGGGGTCTATGGCTACACCTTC
TRBJ2-4	medium-sized	TRBV27	.	CASSLRATIAKNIQYF	TGTGCCAGCAGTTTACGGGCGACTATAGCCAAAAACATTCAGTACTTC
TRBJ1-4	once	TRBV5-5	.	CASSGSSFNEKLFF	TGTGCCAGCAGCGGTTCAAGCTTTAATGAAAAACTGTTTTTT
TRBJ2-7	.	TRBV29-1	.	CSVEGWEYRGYEQYF	TGCAGCGTTGAAGGTTGGGAGTATAGAGGCTACGAGCAGTACTTC
TRBJ2-1	.	TRBV29-1	TRBD2	CSVREGLYNEQFF	TGCAGCGTACGGGAGGGCTTGTACAATGAGCAGTTCTTC
TRBJ2-3	.	TRBV29-1	TRBD1	CSAARDRDTDTQYF	TGCAGCGCCGCCCGGGACAGGGACACAGATACGCAGTATTTT
TRBJ2-5	.	TRBV9	TRBD2	CASSVADALAGYQETQYF	TGTGCCAGCAGCGTAGCTGACGCGCTAGCGGGGTATCAAGAGACCCAGTACTTC
TRBJ2-7	.	TRBV7-2	.	CASSHTRREQYF	TGTGCCAGCAGCCATACCCGGAGGGAGCAGTACTTC
TRBJ2-3	.	TRBV5-1	TRBD2	CASLGTSGTDTQYF	TGCGCCAGCCTGGGGACTAGCGGCACAGATACGCAGTATTTT
TRBJ2-7	.	TRBV19	.	CASSPLGGGDGYEQYF	TGTGCCAGTAGCCCCCTAGGGGGGGGCGATGGGTACGAGCAGTACTTC
TRBJ2-5	few	TRBV14	TRBD2	CASSQTGRPQETQYF	TGTGCCAGCAGCCAAACCGGGAGGCCCCAAGAGACCCAGTACTTC
TRBJ2-4	.	TRBV2	TRBD1	CASSEAMGQSAKNIQYF	TGTGCCAGCAGTGAAGCAATGGGACAGTCCGCCAAAAACATTCAGTACTTC
TRBJ2-2	.	TRBV19	TRBD2	CASSIGGTTNTGELFF	TGTGCCAGTAGTATTGGAGGGACTACCAACACCGGGGAGCTGTTTTTT
TRBJ2-5	.	TRBV18	TRBD2	CASSPDSGREKTQYF	TGTGCCAGCTCACCCGATTCGGGGCGGGAGAAGACCCAGTACTTC
TRBJ2-1	.	TRBV9	.	CASSVGRGPRNEQFF	TGTGCCAGCAGCGTAGGGAGGGGGCCAAGGAATGAGCAGTTCTTC
TRBJ1-1	once	TRBV29-1	.	CSVGVQAGNTEAFF	TGCAGCGTCGGTGTCCAGGCGGGGAACACTGAAGCTTTCTTT
TRBJ2-2	.	TRBV14	.	CAGSQAPWGGHGELFF	TGTGCCGGCAGCCAAGCCCCGTGGGGGGGCCACGGGGAGCTGTTTTTT
TRBJ2-1	.	TRBV5-5	TRBD2	CASSLALLAGGLDEQFF	TGTGCCAGCAGCTTGGCCTTACTAGCGGGAGGGTTGGATGAGCAGTTCTTC
TRBJ2-5	few	TRBV5-6	.	CASSLVVNPGETQYF	TGTGCCAGCAGCTTGGTTGTTAACCCGGGGGAGACCCAGTACTTC
TRBJ1-2	.	TRBV29-1	.	CSVDNGGSNYGYTF	TGCAGCGTTGATAATGGTGGCTCTAACTATGGCTACACCTTC
TRBJ2-1	few	TRBV6-4	.	CASSSRGLPVDEQFF	TGTGCCAGCAGTAGTCGGGGACTTCCCGTGGATGAGCAGTTCTTC
TRBJ2-2	.	TRBV10-1	TRBD2	CASSPGLAGFTGELFF	TGCGCCAGCAGCCCCGGACTAGCGGGATTCACCGGGGAGCTGTTTTTT
TRBJ2-3	.	TRBV15	.	CATSRAGQSTDTQYF	TGTGCCACCAGCAGAGCTGGACAAAGCACAGATACGCAGTATTTT
TRBJ2-5	.	TRBV27	.	CASSRRDSPQETQYF	TGTGCCAGCAGTAGGCGGGACAGTCCCCAAGAGACCCAGTACTTC
TRBJ2-1	.	TRBV6-6	TRBD1	CASSYSRQGANEQFF	TGTGCCAGCAGTTACTCGAGGCAGGGGGCAAATGAGCAGTTCTTC
TRBJ2-3	.	TRBV29-1	TRBD1	CSVEDGTGGPDTQYF	TGCAGCGTTGAAGATGGGACAGGGGGCCCAGATACGCAGTATTTT
TRBJ2-7	.	TRBV2	TRBD1	CASSEPGQGYYEQYF	TGTGCCAGCAGTGAGCCGGGACAGGGCTACTACGAGCAGTACTTC
TRBJ1-2	.	TRBV7-2	.	CASSLGHRNYGYTF	TGTGCCAGCAGCCTGGGACATCGGAACTATGGCTACACCTTC
TRBJ2-1	.	TRBV7-2	.	CASSLGPVNEQFF	TGTGCCAGCAGCTTAGGCCCAGTCAATGAGCAGTTCTTC
TRBJ2-1	.	TRBV5-6	.	CASSFSRNEQFF	TGTGCCAGCAGCTTTTCGAGGAATGAGCAGTTCTTC
TRBJ2-1	.	TRBV7-8	TRBD1	CASSLGGRGPNEQFF	TGTGCCAGCAGCTTAGGGGGAAGGGGGCCCAATGAGCAGTTCTTC
TRBJ1-1	once	TRBV30	.	CAWDKGGGNTEAFF	TGTGCCTGGGACAAAGGGGGTGGGAACACTGAAGCTTTCTTT
TRBJ1-1	.	TRBV19	.	CASSLYLEAFF	TGTGCCAGTAGTCTCTACCTTGAAGCTTTCTTT
TRBJ2-1	.	TRBV28	TRBD2	CASSSPRGGRVYNEQFF	TGTGCCAGCAGTTCCCCCCGGGGCGGGAGGGTCTACAATGAGCAGTTCTTC
TRBJ2-2	once	TRBV6-5	TRBD1	CASSLDRGTATGELFF	TGTGCCAGCAGTTTAGACAGGGGAACGGCCACCGGGGAGCTGTTTTTT
TRBJ2-7	.	TRBV7-8	.	CASSHQRVGGSYEQYF	TGTGCCAGCAGCCATCAAAGGGTCGGGGGCTCCTACGAGCAGTACTTC